The 20 T cell receptor beta chains presented below share a single source sample, sequenced in a study of blood T cell repertoires in COVID-19. Data came from immunoSEQ multiplex PCR; TCRdb stores just in-frame clones and leaves some out. The sample carries approximately 94,000 clones, more than 75% recorded once. Sequences were obtained from peripheral blood. All receptors derive from a human donor in a cohort sampled during active COVID-19.

The rearrangement uses TRBV7-9 and TRBJ2-3, with TRBD2 as a possible D gene (6 bases). CDR1 SEHNR and CDR2 FQNEAQ come from the germline V gene (reference sequence). Trimming took off 5 bases at V and 6 bases at J, with 12 bases between the two ends. This CDR3 has 13 residues. The CDR3 spells CASSPPGGDTQYF. The CDR3 DNA follows: TGTGCCAGCAGCCCCCCTGGGGGGGATACGCAGTATTTT.

The rearrangement uses TRBV10-1 and TRBJ2-1, with D maybe TRBD1 (6 bases). The V end lost 3 bases, the J end lost 12 bases, and 12 bases lay between the germline ends. The CDR3 has 12 residues. The germline gives CDR1 WNHNN, CDR2 SYGVQD (reference sequence). CDR3 DNA sequence: TGCGCCAGCAGTGAACCCGGGACAACGCAGTTCTTC. Its translation: CASSEPGTTQFF.

CDR3 coding DNA: TGTGCCAGCAGTGAAGACTACACCGGGGAGCTGTTTTTT. Amino acid sequence: CASSEDYTGELFF. This chain uses TRBV2 with TRBJ2-2; no clear D. Trimming removed 1 base at V and 3 bases at J, with 3 bases between. CDR3 length: 13 residues. Per germline, CDR1 SNHLY and CDR2 FYNNEI.

The chain joins TRBV7-2 to TRBJ2-5, with D hard to call. CDR1 SGHTA and CDR2 FQGNSA come from the germline V gene. The CDR3 sequence is 12 residues long. Trimming pared 1 base from V and 11 bases from J, leaving 11 bases between. CDR3 amino acids: CASSLGEAKQYF. In nucleotides, the CDR3 is TGTGCCAGCAGCTTAGGAGAGGCCAAACAGTACTTC.

This clone has a handful of counts. This rearrangement joins TRBV6-6 to TRBJ1-2; D not resolved. CDR3 size: 14 residues. The germline gives CDR1 MNHNY, CDR2 SVGAGI (reference sequence). V lost 0 bases to trimming and J lost 1 base, with 6 bases between them. The CDR3 here is CASSYSSDNYGYTF. The CDR3 region has the DNA TGTGCCAGCAGTTACTCGTCAGATAACTATGGCTACACCTTC.

V is TRBV27 and J is TRBJ2-1; 12 bases are a match to TRBD2. From germline, CDR1 is MNHEY and CDR2 SMNVEV (reference sequence). With V trimmed by 3 bases and J by 13 bases, 10 bases remained unmatched. The CDR3 is 15 residues long. CDR3 residues: CASSLETSGGPIQFF. The CDR3 bases are TGTGCCAGCAGTTTGGAGACTAGCGGGGGCCCCATCCAGTTCTTC.

As DNA, the CDR3 is TGTGCCAGTAGATCTCGGAGCTCTGGGGCCAACGTCCTGACTTTC. It encodes CASRSRSSGANVLTF. J is TRBJ2-6 and V is TRBV19; the D is unclear. Germline V gene lookup returns CDR1 LNHDA and CDR2 SQIVND (reference sequence). This CDR3 is built from 15 residues. The ends were cut back, 6 bases at V and 0 bases at J, with 9 bases in the middle.

The genes are TRBV29-1 and TRBJ1-5; TRBD1 matches at 7 bases. The CDR3 loop spans 19 amino acids. Germline values: CDR1 SQVTM, CDR2 ANQGSEA. J gave up 0 bases and V 2 bases, and 16 bases lay outside the gene matches. The CDR3: CSVELETGNDMYSNQPQHF. CDR3 nucleotides: TGCAGCGTTGAACTTGAGACAGGGAACGACATGTATAGCAATCAGCCCCAGCATTTT. Filled out from reference TRBV29-1 and TRBJ1-5, the complete variable domain reads SAVISQKPSRDICQRGTSLTIQCQVDSQVTMMFWYRQQPGQSLTLIATANQGSEATYESGFVIDKFPISRPNLTFSTLTVSNMSPEDSSIYLCSVELETGNDMYSNQPQHFGDGTRLSIL.

The chain recombines TRBV6-5 with TRBJ2-3; 9 bases agree with TRBD1. J lost 4 bases, V lost 7 bases, and 9 bases had no gene match. Per the germline V gene, CDR1 is MNHEY and CDR2 is SVGAGI. The CDR3 totals 15 residues. The CDR3 protein is CASTPPGQGADTQYF. CDR3 nucleotide sequence: TGTGCCAGCACCCCCCCGGGACAGGGCGCAGATACGCAGTATTTT.

Only one count was recorded for this clone. The chain employs TRBV7-9 and TRBJ1-2; 7 nucleotides match TRBD1. Germline assignment: CDR1 SEHNR and CDR2 FQNEAQ (reference sequence). The V segment lost 1 base and the J segment 0 bases; nucleotides outside the gene matches: 8. This CDR3 is 17 amino acids long. The CDR3 DNA follows: TGTGCCAGCAGCTTAGTGGGACAGCCGTTAGCTAACTATGGCTACACCTTC. Protein sequence: CASSLVGQPLANYGYTF.

This chain's CDR3 is CASSPRGGPQETQYF. The CDR3 DNA is TGTGCCAGCAGCCCTCGGGGGGGTCCTCAAGAGACCCAGTACTTC. The chain uses TRBV9 and TRBJ2-5; 8 bases are a match to TRBD2. Germline V gene sequence: CDR1 SGDLS, CDR2 YYNGEE. The CDR3 extends over 15 amino acids. The V and J ends lost 4 bases and 2 bases, in that order; junction bases with no gene match: 7.

This chain joins TRBV10-3 and TRBJ2-3; weak D call: TRBD2 (6 bases). V lost 3 bases to trimming and J lost 1 base, with 14 bases between them. Germline CDR1 ENHRY, CDR2 SYGVKD. The CDR3 is 16 amino acids. The CDR3 here is CAISDRSGGGTDTQYF. Written as DNA, the CDR3 is TGTGCCATCAGTGATAGGAGCGGAGGGGGCACAGATACGCAGTATTTT.

Here the CDR3 DNA reads TGCAGCGTTGGACAGCCGGGACAGGGGTTCCACGAGCAGTACTTC. Translating gives CSVGQPGQGFHEQYF. V is TRBV29-1 and J is TRBJ2-7, with 10 bases that match TRBD1. The CDR3 consists of 15 residues. Germline values: CDR1 SQVTM, CDR2 ANQGSEA. The V and J ends lost 4 bases and 5 bases, in that order; junction bases with no gene match: 11.

This chain connects TRBV9 to TRBJ2-5; possibly TRBD1 for D (6 bases). This CDR3 is 13 amino acids long. Trimming shortened V by 4 bases and J by 4 bases, and 11 bases separated the two germline ends. The V gene's germline CDR1 is SGDLS and CDR2 YYNGEE. The CDR3 bases are TGTGCCAGCAGCCCGAGACAGGTAGAGACCCAGTACTTC. Amino acids: CASSPRQVETQYF.

The CDR3 here is CASSFNTDTQYF. CDR3 in DNA: TGTGCCAGCAGCTTTAACACAGATACGCAGTATTTT. The chain couples TRBV11-3 to TRBJ2-3; no clear D gene. The CDR3 sequence is 12 residues long. In germline, CDR1 is SGHNT, CDR2 YENEEA. Between the trimmed V and J ends, which lost 3 bases and 2 bases, there was a span of 3 bases. Full variable domain (missing parts from reference TRBV11-3 and TRBJ2-3): EAGVVQSPRYKIIEKKQPVAFWCNPISGHNTLYWYLQNLGQGPELLIRYENEEAVDDSQLPKDRFSAERLKGVDSTLKIQPAELGDSAVYLCASSFNTDTQYFGPGTRLTVL.

The chain has TRBV7-6 and TRBJ2-6; TRBD1 aligns across 7 bases. In germline, CDR1 is SGHVS, CDR2 FNYEAQ. CDR3 size: 13 residues. V lost 3 bases, J lost 14 bases, and 7 bases stayed unmatched. The DNA of the CDR3 is TGTGCCAGCAGCTTGGCCGGGACAGCTATCCTGACTTTC. Translating gives CASSLAGTAILTF. Full variable domain (outside the CDR3, taken from reference TRBV7-6 and TRBJ2-6): GAGVSQSPRYKVTKRGQDVALRCDPISGHVSLYWYRQALGQGPEFLTYFNYEAQQDKSGLPNDRFSAERPEGSISTLTIQRTEQRDSAMYRCASSLAGTAILTFGAGSRLTVL.

V usage is TRBV6-2 or TRBV6-3 and J usage is TRBJ2-4; a possible D gene is TRBD1 (6 bases). Germline loops: CDR1 MNHEY, CDR2 SVGEGT. The CDR3 is made up of 15 amino acids. The V end lost 5 bases, the J end lost 2 bases, and 13 bases lay between the germline ends. CDR3 sequence (DNA): TGTGCCAGCAGTCCCCCCGGGACAACCAAAAACATTCAGTACTTC. Residues: CASSPPGTTKNIQYF.

V usage is TRBV21-1 and J usage is TRBJ2-7; TRBD1 was called by the table and not checked on the DNA. TRBV21-1 is a recognized pseudogene. The CDR3 runs 15 residues. The CDR3 here is CASSNSVQDSYEQYF. For the CDR3, the DNA is TGTGCCAGCAGCAATTCGGTACAGGACTCCTACGAGCAGTACTTC.

This chain links TRBV27 with TRBJ2-7, with 12 bases aligning to TRBD2. V was clipped by 5 bases and J by 1 base; unmatched bases: 6. Germline CDR1 reads MNHEY; CDR2 reads SMNVEV (reference sequence). The CDR3 is made up of 16 amino acids. CDR3 protein: CASSRSLAGGSYEQYF. In DNA, the CDR3 is TGTGCCAGCAGTAGGTCACTAGCGGGAGGTTCCTACGAGCAGTACTTC.

The V call is TRBV19, the J call TRBJ1-2; 10 nucleotides agree with TRBD1. CDR3 length: 14 amino acids. Germline trimming cut 5 bases from V and 4 bases from J; bases unmatched to any gene: 4. Per the germline V gene, CDR1 is LNHDA and CDR2 is SQIVND (reference sequence). The CDR3 DNA follows: TGTGCCAGTAGTGTGGGACAGGGGTTCTATGGCTACACCTTC. It encodes CASSVGQGFYGYTF.